This is a list of T cell receptor beta chains from one sample in a study of immune evolution from preneoplasia to lung adenocarcinoma. Assay: immunoSEQ multiplex PCR; the TCRdb copy retains only in-frame clones and omits some. The sample lists over 6,500 clones; around four fifths were seen once. The sequenced material came from FFPE adjacent normal lung tissue. These receptor sequences come from a person between 65 and 79 years old with lung adenocarcinoma. Each CDR3 is given with its conserved first and last residue. The D gene is left open where the match is weak. A clone size is listed for some rows: how often the clone was seen (once, few, many), or a class if it is expanded.

j_call v_call d_call clone_size cdr3_nt cdr3_aa
TRBJ1-4 TRBV5-4 - - TGTGCCAGCAGTTCACGCCCCCAGGATGAAAAACTGTTTTTT CASSSRPQDEKLFF
TRBJ1-5 TRBV4-1 TRBD1 few TGCGCCAGCAGCCAAGAACCGGACAGGGTAACTCAGCCCCAGCATTTT CASSQEPDRVTQPQHF
TRBJ1-2 TRBV19 - - TGTGCCAGTAGGACTACAGCGGACTATGGCTACACCTTC CASRTTADYGYTF
TRBJ1-2 TRBV5-6 TRBD1 - TGTGCCAGCAGCCCGTGGACAGGAGGCTATGGCTACACCTTC CASSPWTGGYGYTF
TRBJ1-2 TRBV29-1 - few TGCAGCGTCGCGGGGGGGAACTATGGCTACACCTTC CSVAGGNYGYTF
TRBJ2-2 TRBV9 - - TGTGCCAGCAGCCTATATGACAGAAATGGGGAGCTGTTTTTT CASSLYDRNGELFF
TRBJ2-5 TRBV11-2 - - TGTGCCAGCAGCTCCGGAAGCACCCAGTACTTC CASSSGSTQYF
TRBJ2-7 TRBV6-5 TRBD1 medium-sized TGTGCCAGCCGAAGACAGGGCTTATCTTCCTACGAGCAGTACTTC CASRRQGLSSYEQYF
TRBJ1-6 TRBV4-1 - - TGCGCCAGCAGCCAAGATCTCGCCAGCGGGGCACAAGGGTATAATTCACCCCTCCACTTT CASSQDLASGAQGYNSPLHF
TRBJ1-2 TRBV6-5 - - TGTGCCAGCAGTTCCCCGGGCAGGGCTGATAACTATGGCTACACCTTC CASSSPGRADNYGYTF
TRBJ2-7 TRBV2 TRBD2 once TGTGCCAGCAGAGGACTAGCGGGAGGGCGTCAGCAGTACTTC CASRGLAGGRQQYF
TRBJ1-2 TRBV5-1 - once TGCGCCAGCAGCTTGGCCGAGAGTTACTATGGCTACACCTTC CASSLAESYYGYTF
TRBJ2-7 TRBV7-2 TRBD2 once TGTGCCAGCAGCTCGGGACTAATCCCCTACGAGCAGTACTTC CASSSGLIPYEQYF
TRBJ1-4 TRBV5-6 - once TGTGCCAGCAGCTTACGGGCAGTCGAAAAACTGTTTTTT CASSLRAVEKLFF
TRBJ1-5 TRBV7-8 - medium-sized TGTGCCAGCAGCTTAGCGACGGTCCGGGGCAATCAGCCCCAGCATTTT CASSLATVRGNQPQHF
TRBJ2-5 TRBV5-5 - - TGTGCCAGCAGCTTGGCCATAGGGGTTCTGGAGACCCAGTACTTC CASSLAIGVLETQYF
TRBJ2-1 TRBV30 - - TGTGCCTGGCGAGGACCTAACTCCTACAATGAGCAGTTCTTC CAWRGPNSYNEQFF
TRBJ2-2 TRBV11-3 - - TGTGCCAGCAGCTCACCCCGACAGCCCGGGGAGCTGTTTTTT CASSSPRQPGELFF
TRBJ2-3 TRBV5-1 TRBD2 - TGCGCCAGCAGCGAGGGACTAGCGGGGCGTTTGGATACGCAGTATTTT CASSEGLAGRLDTQYF
TRBJ2-7 TRBV5-1 - - TGCGCCAGCAGCTTGGGTGCAGGGAGATTTGCCTACGAGCAGTACTTC CASSLGAGRFAYEQYF
TRBJ1-3 TRBV25-1 - - TGTGCCAGCGTAAGCTCTGGAAACACCATATATTTT CASVSSGNTIYF
TRBJ2-3 TRBV2 TRBD1 - TGTGCCAGCAGTGAGACAGGGATTAGTACAGATACGCAGTATTTT CASSETGISTDTQYF
TRBJ2-7 TRBV28 - - TGTGCCAGCATGCCCGGGGGGCTCTACGAGCAGTACTTC CASMPGGLYEQYF
TRBJ1-1 TRBV5-1 - - TGCGCCAGCAGCTTGAGAGGTGAAGCTTTCTTT CASSLRGEAFF
TRBJ1-2 TRBV7-9 - - TGTGCCAGCAGCTTAGGAGGGCAGGCCGGTGGCTACACCTTC CASSLGGQAGGYTF
TRBJ1-4 TRBV30 - - TGTGCCTGGCGAGCGGGGGTGGATGAAAAACTGTTTTTT CAWRAGVDEKLFF
TRBJ2-5 TRBV4-2 TRBD2 - TGTGCCAGCAGCCAAGGGGCTAGCGGTCAAGAGACCCAGTACTTC CASSQGASGQETQYF
TRBJ1-6 TRBV19 - - TGTGCCAGTAGTATGCGCTCTGGTTCACCCCTCCACTTT CASSMRSGSPLHF
TRBJ2-3 TRBV11-1 - - TGTGCCAGCAGCTTCCGGGGGGCACTTTTGGATACGCAGTATTTT CASSFRGALLDTQYF
TRBJ2-7 TRBV6-5 - - TGTGCCAGCAGTTACCGGGGGAGACGGACGAACTACGAGCAGTACTTC CASSYRGRRTNYEQYF
TRBJ1-2 TRBV27 - - TGTGCCAGCAGTTTATCTTCCGGGTTTCTTGGCTACACCTTC CASSLSSGFLGYTF
TRBJ1-6 TRBV27 - - TGTGCCAGCAGGTACAGGGAGTATAATTCACCCCTCCACTTT CASRYREYNSPLHF
TRBJ1-1 TRBV7-8 TRBD1 few TGTGCCAGCAGCTCCGGGCGACAGGGATTGAACACTGAAGCTTTCTTT CASSSGRQGLNTEAFF
TRBJ2-3 TRBV7-9 - - TGTGCCAGCAGCCCCCCTTTGAGACACGGAATAGATACGCAGTATTTT CASSPPLRHGIDTQYF
TRBJ2-3 TRBV7-2 - - TGTGCCAGCAGGGACCGGGGGCGGTCCGATACGCAGTATTTT CASRDRGRSDTQYF
TRBJ1-2 TRBV27 TRBD1 - TGTGCCAGCAGTACGCAGGGGGCTAACTATGGCTACACCTTC CASSTQGANYGYTF
TRBJ1-1 TRBV5-1 - - TGCGCCAGCAGCTTGGGGTGGGTCGGGAGGAACACTGAAGCTTTCTTT CASSLGWVGRNTEAFF
TRBJ1-1 TRBV30 - - TGTGCCTGGAGTGTAAAGGGCGGGTTCACTGAAGCTTTCTTT CAWSVKGGFTEAFF
TRBJ1-6 TRBV27 - - TGTGCCAGCACCCGACAGGCGAACAATTCACCCCTCCACTTT CASTRQANNSPLHF
TRBJ1-5 TRBV19 - - TGTGCCAGTAGTACGGCAGGGATAAGGGATAGCAATCAGCCCCAGCATTTT CASSTAGIRDSNQPQHF
TRBJ2-5 TRBV4-1 - - TGCGTCAGCAGCTCATCCGGGACCCAAGAGACCCAGTACTTC CVSSSSGTQETQYF
TRBJ1-2 TRBV5-5 TRBD1 - TGTGCCAGCAGCCCCGGGGACAGGCGATCCCAACTGTATGGCTACACCTTC CASSPGDRRSQLYGYTF
TRBJ2-1 TRBV11-2 - - TGTGCCAGCAGCTTAGAACGGGATGGGTACAATGAGCAGTTCTTC CASSLERDGYNEQFF
TRBJ2-7 TRBV7-2 - - TGTGCCAGCAGCCCGGGGATCTACCCCTACGAGCAGTACTTC CASSPGIYPYEQYF
TRBJ1-1 TRBV6-1 - - TGTGCCAGCAGTGAAGGGTTCCGGGGGGGGACTGAAGCTTTCTTT CASSEGFRGGTEAFF
TRBJ2-2 TRBV4-1 TRBD1 once TGCGCCAGCAGCCAAGACTGGCAGGGGGCTCAATCCGGGGAGCTGTTTTTT CASSQDWQGAQSGELFF
TRBJ2-3 TRBV5-1 - - TGCGCCAGCAGCTTGGGGGGGGTTGCAGATACGCAGTATTTT CASSLGGVADTQYF
TRBJ2-3 TRBV19 TRBD2 - TGTGCCAGTAGTAGGGGCCCCATAAGGGGGACTAGCGTCTCAGATACGCAGTATTTT CASSRGPIRGTSVSDTQYF
TRBJ2-5 TRBV7-9 - - TGTGCCAGCCCCCCGAATGGAGTGGAGACCCAGTACTTC CASPPNGVETQYF
TRBJ2-7 TRBV10-1 - large TGCGCCAGCAGTGAGTCGCGGGACCAGCGTCTATCGTACTTC CASSESRDQRLSYF
TRBJ1-2 TRBV30 - medium-sized TGTGCCTGGAGTGTATTCTCTCCGACAGGCCTCCAGAGCTATGGCTACACCTTC CAWSVFSPTGLQSYGYTF
TRBJ1-6 TRBV7-3 TRBD1 once TGTGCCAGCAGCCGACAGGGACCTAATTCACCCCTCCACTTT CASSRQGPNSPLHF
TRBJ1-1 TRBV29-1 TRBD1 - TGCAGCGTTGGATCGGGGACAGGGCGGACTGAAGCTTTCTTT CSVGSGTGRTEAFF
TRBJ2-7 TRBV18 TRBD2 - TGTGCCAGCTCACCACCCGGAGCGGGAACCTACGAGCAGTACTTC CASSPPGAGTYEQYF